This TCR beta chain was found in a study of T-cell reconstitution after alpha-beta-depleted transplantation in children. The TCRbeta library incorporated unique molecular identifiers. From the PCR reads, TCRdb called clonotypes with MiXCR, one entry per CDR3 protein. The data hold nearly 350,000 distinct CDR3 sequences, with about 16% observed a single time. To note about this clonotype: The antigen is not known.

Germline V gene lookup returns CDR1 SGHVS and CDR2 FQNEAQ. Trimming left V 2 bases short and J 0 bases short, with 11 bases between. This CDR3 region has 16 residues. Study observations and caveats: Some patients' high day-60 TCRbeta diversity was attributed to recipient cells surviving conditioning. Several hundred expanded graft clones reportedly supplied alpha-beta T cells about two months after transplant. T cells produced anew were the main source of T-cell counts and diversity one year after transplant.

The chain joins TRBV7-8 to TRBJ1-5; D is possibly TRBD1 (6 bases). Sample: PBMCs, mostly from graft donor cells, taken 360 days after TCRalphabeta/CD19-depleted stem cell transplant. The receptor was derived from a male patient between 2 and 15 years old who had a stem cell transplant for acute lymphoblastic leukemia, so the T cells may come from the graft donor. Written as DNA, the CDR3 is TGTGCCAGCAGCTTACGCCGGACAGCTAGCAATCAGCCCCAGCATTTT. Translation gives CASSLRRTASNQPQHF.